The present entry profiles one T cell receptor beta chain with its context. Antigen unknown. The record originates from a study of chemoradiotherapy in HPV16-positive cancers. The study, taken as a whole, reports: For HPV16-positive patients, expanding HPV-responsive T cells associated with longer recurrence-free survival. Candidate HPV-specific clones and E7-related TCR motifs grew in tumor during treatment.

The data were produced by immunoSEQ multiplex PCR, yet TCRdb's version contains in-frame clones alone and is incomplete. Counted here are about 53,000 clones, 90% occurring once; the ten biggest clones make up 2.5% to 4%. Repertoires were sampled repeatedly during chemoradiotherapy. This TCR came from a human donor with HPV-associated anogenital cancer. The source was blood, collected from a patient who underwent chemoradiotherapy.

The DNA for the CDR3 is TGTGCCAGCAGTACCCGGACAGGGGGCACCTACGAGCAGTACTTC. Translating gives CASSTRTGGTYEQYF. The rearrangement uses TRBV6-1 and TRBJ2-7, with 11 nucleotides matching TRBD1. The CDR3 extends over 15 amino acids. After removal of 5 bases from V and 2 bases from J, the junction contained 5 bases not matched to a gene. Germline V lookup: CDR1 MNHNS, CDR2 SASEGT.